This T cell receptor (beta chain) stems from a study of vaccination effects on CD4 cells after COVID-19. Study-wide points: Late post-vaccination samples showed marked contraction of infection- and vaccine-induced clones. Early timepoints after infection were absent, and convalescent patients were few in the study.

V lost 4 bases, J lost 5 bases, and 8 bases stayed unmatched. The CDR3 totals 17 residues. Per germline, CDR1 SGHNT and CDR2 YYREEE (reference sequence). This clone appeared a few times. Its target is unknown. Other DNA variants within this sample encode the same CDR3. Only in-frame clones appear in the TCRdb table, and some are missing; sequencing was by immunoSEQ multiplex PCR. The sample includes around 30,000 clones, 65% of them seen just once. Researchers isolated CD4+ T cells once around 11 days of culture had elapsed. Vaccine recipients had no previous SARS-CoV-2 infection; their nucleocapsid antibodies were negative. At days 3 and 7, half of the medium was exchanged for IL-2 medium.

The clonotype originates from a human donor who received a COVID-19 vaccine. The rearrangement uses TRBV5-4 and TRBJ2-5; TRBD2 matches 16 bases. Sequencing used CD4+ T cells from PBMCs cultured without peptide, obtained before COVID-19 vaccination. CDR3: CASSPGLAGGPEETQYF. DNA for the CDR3: TGTGCCAGCAGCCCGGGACTAGCGGGAGGGCCGGAGGAGACCCAGTACTTC. Full variable domain (outside the CDR3, taken from reference TRBV5-4 and TRBJ2-5): ETGVTQSPTHLIKTRGQQVTLRCSSQSGHNTVSWYQQALGQGPQFIFQYYREEENGRGNFPPRFSGLQFPNYSSELNVNALELDDSALYLCASSPGLAGGPEETQYFGPGTRLLVL.